Listed below are T cell receptor beta chains from one sample, sequenced in a study of shared clonotypes between healthy human individuals. The table came from immunoSEQ multiplex PCR; TCRdb's copy has only in-frame clones and leaves some out. This sample has a few hundred thousand clones, with around 77% found just once. Material for sequencing was PBMCs. All receptors come from a woman aged 40-49 years in good health. Some clones in this sample may be carry-over from other donors' samples. Each CDR3 is given with its conserved first and last residue. Fields, in order: V gene, J gene, clone size, D gene, CDR3 DNA, CDR3 protein. D genes are given only for firm matches. Where a row states a size, it is once, few, many or the class of an expanded clone; other rows omit it.

>TRBV2|TRBJ1-5|.|.
TGTGCCAGCAGTGAAGTCACATTCGGCAATCAGCCCCAGCATTTT
CASSEVTFGNQPQHF
>TRBV7-3|TRBJ1-5|.|.
TGTGCCAGCAGCACCCGGGTAAGAAGTAATTTT
CASSTRVRSNF
>TRBV2|TRBJ2-1|.|TRBD2
TGTGCCAGCAGTGAGGGACTAGCTACCAATGAGCAGTTCTTC
CASSEGLATNEQFF
>TRBV18|TRBJ1-1|.|.
TGTGCCAGCTCACCCCCGTTGGGGAACACTGAAGCTTTCTTT
CASSPPLGNTEAFF
>TRBV18|TRBJ2-7|few|.
TGTGCCAGCTCACCAGCGGGTTCGACAAGGGGGGACGAGCAGTACTTC
CASSPAGSTRGDEQYF
>TRBV19|TRBJ2-7|once|TRBD1
TGTGCCAGTAGTATCCGGACAGGGATCTACGAGCAGTACTTC
CASSIRTGIYEQYF
>TRBV7-9|TRBJ1-5|.|.
TGTGCCAGCAGCTTAGACGGGGTCAATGTACCCCAGCATTTT
CASSLDGVNVPQHF
>TRBV18|TRBJ2-5|.|TRBD1
TGTGCCAGCTCACCTGGGACAGGGGGCCAGGGGGAGCAGTACTTC
CASSPGTGGQGEQYF
>TRBV7-2|TRBJ2-7|once|TRBD2
TGTGCCAGCAGCTTATGGGGGACTAGTGGTGGGGAGCAGTACTTC
CASSLWGTSGGEQYF
>TRBV10-3|TRBJ2-1|.|.
TGTGCCGCCATCCCCGGGGACCCCGGGGGGCGTCGTGAGCAGTTCTTC
CAAIPGDPGGRREQFF
>TRBV5-1|TRBJ2-3|few|.
TGCGCCAGCACCTCTACGGCGATAGCGTCTAGCACAGATACGCAGTATTTT
CASTSTAIASSTDTQYF
>TRBV7-8|TRBJ1-4|.|.
TGTGCTACGACCGGGCTGGCTAATGAAAAACTGTTTTTT
CATTGLANEKLFF
>TRBV7-9|TRBJ2-1|.|.
TGTGCCAGCAGCTTAACGGGAGCATACAATGAGCAGTTCTTC
CASSLTGAYNEQFF
>TRBV5-1|TRBJ2-1|.|TRBD1
TGCGCCAGCAGCTTGACAGGGGTCTCCTACAATGAGCAGTTCTTC
CASSLTGVSYNEQFF
>TRBV28|TRBJ2-3|.|TRBD2
TGTGCCAGCAGTTCCTGGGGACTAGCGGGAGATACGCAGTATTTT
CASSSWGLAGDTQYF
>TRBV7-2|TRBJ2-7|once|TRBD2
TGTGCCAGCAGCGTAGGGACTAGCGGGACCTACGAGCAGTACTTC
CASSVGTSGTYEQYF